This note documents a single TCR beta chain sequence. The sample originates from a study of blood T cell repertoires in COVID-19. Background on the study: The United States, Italy and Spain supplied acute and convalescent COVID-19 samples.

Participants came from about two dozen US areas, aged about 18 to 89 years. CDR3 size: 15 residues. Germline CDR1 is SGHAT and CDR2 is FQNNGV. The ends lost 5 bases at V and 0 bases at J; junction bases unmatched: 5. Per the study methods: Estimation of nucleated cell counts was performed using reference gene primer amplification. Using immunoSEQ multiplex PCR, the repertoire was profiled, and TCRdb retains in-frame clones only, with some absent. V, J and clone size derive from that table, while D and trimming were established from the DNA sequence. The sample holds just over 250,000 clones, about 88% seen once.

V usage is TRBV11-2 and J usage is TRBJ1-1; 8 bases map to TRBD1. The sequence was obtained from a man younger than 40 with acute COVID-19. Sample: PBMCs or T cells enriched from blood (not recorded which). Here the CDR3 DNA reads TGTGCCAGCAGCCAAGACAGGGGCCTGAACACTGAAGCTTTCTTT. Translating it yields CASSQDRGLNTEAFF.